The sequence of this T cell receptor (beta chain) was determined in a study of shared clonotypes between healthy human individuals. Positively selected for CCR7, the CD45RO-negative cells used as naive CD8 cells excluded terminally differentiated effector memory CD45RA+ cells. Some clones are missing from TCRdb's copy, which holds only in-frame ones; the method was immunoSEQ multiplex PCR. The repertoire holds about 1.9 million clones, with approximately 92% as singletons. This receptor was obtained from a man between 18 and 35 years old in good health. Some clones in this sample may be carry-over from other donors' samples. The sample comprised naive CD8+ T cells from PBMCs.

The CDR3 nucleotides are TGTGCCAGTAGTATGCTATTTGGGGGTCTCAATGAGCAGTTCTTC. It specifies CASSMLFGGLNEQFF. The genes are TRBV19 and TRBJ2-1; D could derive from TRBD1 or TRBD2 (5 bases each). V was pared by 3 bases and J by 6 bases, with 15 bases between. Germline CDR1 LNHDA, CDR2 SQIVND (reference sequence). The CDR3 has 15 amino acids. Supplemented by reference TRBV19 and TRBJ2-1, the full variable domain reads DGGITQSPKYLFRKEGQNVTLSCEQNLNHDAMYWYRQDPGQGLRLIYYSQIVNDFQKGDIAEGYSVSREKKESFPLTVTSAQKNPTAFYLCASSMLFGGLNEQFFGPGTRLTVL.